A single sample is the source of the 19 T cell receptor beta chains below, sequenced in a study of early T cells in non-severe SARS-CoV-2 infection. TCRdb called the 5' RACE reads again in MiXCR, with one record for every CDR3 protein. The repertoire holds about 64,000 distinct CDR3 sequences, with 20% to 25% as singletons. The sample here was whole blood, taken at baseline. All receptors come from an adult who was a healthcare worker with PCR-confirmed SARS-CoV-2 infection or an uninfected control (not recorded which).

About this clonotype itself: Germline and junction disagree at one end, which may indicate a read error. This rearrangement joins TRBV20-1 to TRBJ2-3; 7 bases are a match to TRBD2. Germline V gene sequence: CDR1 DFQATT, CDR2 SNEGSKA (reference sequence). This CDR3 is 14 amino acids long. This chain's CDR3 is CSTRAPGRTDTQYF. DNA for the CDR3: TGCAGTACTAGGGCGCCCGGGAGGACAGATACGCAGTATTTT.

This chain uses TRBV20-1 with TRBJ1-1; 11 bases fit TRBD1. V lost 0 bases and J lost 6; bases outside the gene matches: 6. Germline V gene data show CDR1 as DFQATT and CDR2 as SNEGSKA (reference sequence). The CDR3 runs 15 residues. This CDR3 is CSARDRDRGRSEAFF. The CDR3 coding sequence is TGCAGTGCTAGAGACCGGGACAGGGGGAGGTCTGAAGCTTTCTTT.

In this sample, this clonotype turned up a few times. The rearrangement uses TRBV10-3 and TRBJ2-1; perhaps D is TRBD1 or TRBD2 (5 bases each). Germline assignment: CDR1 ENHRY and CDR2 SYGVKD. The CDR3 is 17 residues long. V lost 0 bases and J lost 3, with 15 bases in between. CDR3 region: CAISESEDTQVYNEQFF. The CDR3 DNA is TGTGCCATCAGTGAGTCGGAGGACACTCAGGTCTACAATGAGCAGTTCTTC.

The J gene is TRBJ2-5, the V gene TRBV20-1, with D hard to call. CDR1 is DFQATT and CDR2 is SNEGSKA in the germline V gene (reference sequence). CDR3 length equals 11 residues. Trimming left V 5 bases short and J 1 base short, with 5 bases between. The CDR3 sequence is CSASLQETQYF. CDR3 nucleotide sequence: TGCAGTGCTTCACTCCAAGAGACCCAGTACTTC.

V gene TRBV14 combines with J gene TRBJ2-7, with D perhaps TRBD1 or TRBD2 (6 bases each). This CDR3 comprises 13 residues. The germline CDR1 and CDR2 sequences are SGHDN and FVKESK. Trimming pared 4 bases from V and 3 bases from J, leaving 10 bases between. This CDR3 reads CASSLRGLYEQYF. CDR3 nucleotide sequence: TGTGCCAGCAGCCTCCGGGGGCTCTACGAGCAGTACTTC.

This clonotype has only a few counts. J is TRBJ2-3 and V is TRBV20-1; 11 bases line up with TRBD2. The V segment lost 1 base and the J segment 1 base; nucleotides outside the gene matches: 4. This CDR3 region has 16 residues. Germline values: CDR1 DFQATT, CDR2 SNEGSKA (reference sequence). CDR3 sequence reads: CSARVSSGGRTDTQYF. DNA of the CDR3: TGCAGTGCTAGAGTGTCTAGCGGGGGGCGCACAGATACGCAGTATTTT.

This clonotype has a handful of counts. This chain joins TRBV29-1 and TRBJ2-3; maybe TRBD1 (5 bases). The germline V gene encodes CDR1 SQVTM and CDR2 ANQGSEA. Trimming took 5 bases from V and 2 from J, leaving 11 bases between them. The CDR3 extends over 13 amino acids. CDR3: CSVTTTDTDTQYF. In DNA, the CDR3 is TGCAGCGTTACAACGACAGACACAGATACGCAGTATTTT.

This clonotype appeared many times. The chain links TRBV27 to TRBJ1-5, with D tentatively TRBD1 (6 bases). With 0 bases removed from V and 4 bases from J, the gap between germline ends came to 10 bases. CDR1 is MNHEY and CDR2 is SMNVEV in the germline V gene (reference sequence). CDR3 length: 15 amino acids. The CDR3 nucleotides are TGTGCCAGCAGTTTATCCGGGGGCAGGAATCAGCCCCAGCATTTT. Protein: CASSLSGGRNQPQHF.

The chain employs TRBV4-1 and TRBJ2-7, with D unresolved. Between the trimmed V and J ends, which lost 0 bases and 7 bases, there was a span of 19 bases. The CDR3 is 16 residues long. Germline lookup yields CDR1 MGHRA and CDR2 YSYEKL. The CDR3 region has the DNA TGCGCCAGCAGCCAAGATAGGATGGTCCCCATCTGGGAGCAGTACTTC. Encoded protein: CASSQDRMVPIWEQYF.

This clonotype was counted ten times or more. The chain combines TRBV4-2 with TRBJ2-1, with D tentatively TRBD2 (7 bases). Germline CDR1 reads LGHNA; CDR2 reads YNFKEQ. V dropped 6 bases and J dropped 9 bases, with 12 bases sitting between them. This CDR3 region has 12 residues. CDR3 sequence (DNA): TGTGCCAGCAGGGGGGGGGCAGGTGAGCAGTTCTTC. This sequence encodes CASRGGAGEQFF.

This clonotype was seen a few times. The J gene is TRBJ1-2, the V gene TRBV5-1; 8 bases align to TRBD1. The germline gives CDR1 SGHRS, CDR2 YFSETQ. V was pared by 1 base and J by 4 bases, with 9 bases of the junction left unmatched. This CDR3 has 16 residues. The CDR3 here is CASSLFPGQGGYGYTF. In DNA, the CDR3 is TGCGCCAGCAGCTTGTTCCCTGGACAGGGAGGCTATGGCTACACCTTC.

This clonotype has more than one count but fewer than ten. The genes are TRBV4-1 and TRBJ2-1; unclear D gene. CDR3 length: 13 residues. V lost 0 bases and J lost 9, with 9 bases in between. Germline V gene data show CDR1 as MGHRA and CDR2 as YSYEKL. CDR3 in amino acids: CASSQEGFVEQFF. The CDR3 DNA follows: TGCGCCAGCAGCCAAGAAGGGTTTGTTGAGCAGTTCTTC.

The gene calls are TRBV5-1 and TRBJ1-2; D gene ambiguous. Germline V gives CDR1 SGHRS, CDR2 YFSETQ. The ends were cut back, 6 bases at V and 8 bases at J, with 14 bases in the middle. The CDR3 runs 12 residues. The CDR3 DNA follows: TGCGCCAGCAACGAGCCAGAGAGCGGCTACACCTTC. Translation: CASNEPESGYTF.

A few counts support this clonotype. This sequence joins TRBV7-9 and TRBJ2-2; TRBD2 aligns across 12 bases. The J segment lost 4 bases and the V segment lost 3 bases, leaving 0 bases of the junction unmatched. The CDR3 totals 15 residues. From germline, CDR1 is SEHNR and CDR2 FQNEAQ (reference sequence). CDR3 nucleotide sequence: TGTGCCAGCAGCTTGACTAGCGGGGGCACCGGGGAGCTGTTTTTT. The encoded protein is CASSLTSGGTGELFF.

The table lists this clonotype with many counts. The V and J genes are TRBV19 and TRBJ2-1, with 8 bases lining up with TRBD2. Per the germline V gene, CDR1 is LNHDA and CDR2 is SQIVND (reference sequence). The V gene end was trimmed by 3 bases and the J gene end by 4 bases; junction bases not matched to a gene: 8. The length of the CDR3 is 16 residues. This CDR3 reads CASSISPSGGYNEQFF. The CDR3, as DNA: TGTGCCAGTAGTATCAGCCCGAGCGGGGGTTACAATGAGCAGTTCTTC.

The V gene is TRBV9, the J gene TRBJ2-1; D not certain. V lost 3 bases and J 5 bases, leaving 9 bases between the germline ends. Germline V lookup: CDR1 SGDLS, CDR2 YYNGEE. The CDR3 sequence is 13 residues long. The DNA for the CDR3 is TGTGCCAGCAGCGCCAGTACCAACAATGAGCAGTTCTTC. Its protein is CASSASTNNEQFF.

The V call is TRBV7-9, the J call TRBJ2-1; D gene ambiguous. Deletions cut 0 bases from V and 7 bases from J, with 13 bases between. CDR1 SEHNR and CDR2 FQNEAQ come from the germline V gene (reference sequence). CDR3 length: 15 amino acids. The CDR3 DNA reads TGTGCCAGCAGCTTAGCGCACGGTTCTCTTAATGAGCAGTTCTTC. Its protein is CASSLAHGSLNEQFF.

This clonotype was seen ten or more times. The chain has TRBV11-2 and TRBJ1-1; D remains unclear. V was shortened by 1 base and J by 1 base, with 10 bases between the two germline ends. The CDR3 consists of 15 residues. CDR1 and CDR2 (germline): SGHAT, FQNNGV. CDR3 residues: CASSLVRGRNTEAFF. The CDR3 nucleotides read TGTGCCAGCAGCTTAGTCCGCGGTCGGAACACTGAAGCTTTCTTT.

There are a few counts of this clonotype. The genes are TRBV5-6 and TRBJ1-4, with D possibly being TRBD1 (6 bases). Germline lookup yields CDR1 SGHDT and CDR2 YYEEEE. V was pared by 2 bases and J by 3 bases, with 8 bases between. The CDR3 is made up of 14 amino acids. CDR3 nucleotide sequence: TGTGCCAGCAGCTTAAGGGGGTCTAATGAAAAACTGTTTTTT. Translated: CASSLRGSNEKLFF.